Below, 4 T cell receptor beta chains from the same sample are listed, as sequenced in a study of blood T cell repertoires in COVID-19. Sequencing was performed with immunoSEQ multiplex PCR; in TCRdb, only in-frame clones are kept and a portion is missing. Here the sample spans roughly 230,000 clones, approximately 77% being singletons. The sample comprised peripheral blood. Every receptor here comes from a woman at least 80 years old with acute or convalescent COVID-19.

The V gene is TRBV5-1, the J gene TRBJ2-7; possibly TRBD1 for D (5 bases). V shed 4 bases and J shed 3 bases, with 14 bases lying between them. The CDR3 totals 14 residues. CDR1 SGHRS and CDR2 YFSETQ come from the germline V gene. The CDR3 DNA is TGCGCCAGCAGCGCCGACAGTAATCTCTACGAGCAGTACTTC. Amino acid sequence: CASSADSNLYEQYF. The variable domain in full, with the rest retrieved from reference TRBV5-1 and TRBJ2-7, is KAGVTQTPRYLIKTRGQQVTLSCSPISGHRSVSWYQQTPGQGLQFLFEYFSETQRNKGNFPGRFSGRQFSNSRSEMNVSTLELGDSALYLCASSADSNLYEQYFGPGTRLTVT.

The chain uses TRBV7-9 and TRBJ2-3; weak D call: TRBD1 (7 bases). The CDR3 spans 17 residues. Between the trimmed V and J ends, which lost 5 bases and 1 base, there was a span of 19 bases. The germline CDR1 and CDR2 sequences are SEHNR and FQNEAQ (reference sequence). The CDR3 protein is CASSNRRTGEGTDTQYF. The CDR3 nucleotides are TGTGCCAGCAGCAACCGCCGAACAGGGGAGGGCACAGATACGCAGTATTTT.

The gene calls are TRBV6-5 and TRBJ1-1; 9 bases align to TRBD1. The germline V gene has CDR1 MNHEY and CDR2 SVGAGI. V dropped 0 bases and J dropped 3; count of bases not matched to a gene: 5. This CDR3 comprises 16 residues. CDR3 loop: CASSYSRGQGDTEAFF. Written as DNA, the CDR3 is TGTGCCAGCAGTTACTCCCGGGGACAGGGTGACACTGAAGCTTTCTTT.

The chain employs TRBV6-5 and TRBJ1-2; D gene unclear. CDR1 is MNHEY, CDR2 SVGAGI, per germline. The CDR3 runs to 13 residues. Deletions cut 2 bases from V and 11 bases from J, with 15 bases between. The CDR3 DNA follows: TGTGCCAGCAGTTACGGCGCGCGAGAGAGGTACACCTTC. This encodes CASSYGARERYTF.